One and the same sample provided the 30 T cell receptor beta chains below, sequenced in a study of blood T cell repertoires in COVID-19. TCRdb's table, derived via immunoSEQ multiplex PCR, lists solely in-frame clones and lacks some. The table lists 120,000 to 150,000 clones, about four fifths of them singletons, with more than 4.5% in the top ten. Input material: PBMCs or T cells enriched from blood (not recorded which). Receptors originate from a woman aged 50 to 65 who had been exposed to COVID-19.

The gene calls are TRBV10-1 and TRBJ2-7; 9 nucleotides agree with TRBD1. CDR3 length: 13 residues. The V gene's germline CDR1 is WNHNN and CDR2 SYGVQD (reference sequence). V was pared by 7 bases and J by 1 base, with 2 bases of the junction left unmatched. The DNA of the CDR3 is TGCGCCAGCACCGGACAGGGGTCCTACGAGCAGTACTTC. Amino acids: CASTGQGSYEQYF.

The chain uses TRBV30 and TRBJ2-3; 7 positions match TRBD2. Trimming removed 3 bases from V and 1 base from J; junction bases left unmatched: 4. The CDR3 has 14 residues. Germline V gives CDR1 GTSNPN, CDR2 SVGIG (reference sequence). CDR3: CAWRRDYRTDTQYF. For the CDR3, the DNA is TGTGCCTGGAGAAGGGACTACCGCACAGATACGCAGTATTTT.

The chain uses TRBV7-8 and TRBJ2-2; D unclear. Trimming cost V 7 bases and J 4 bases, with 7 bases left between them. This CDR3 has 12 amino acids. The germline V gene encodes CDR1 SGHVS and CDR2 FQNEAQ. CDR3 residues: CASTRRTGELFF. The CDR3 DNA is TGTGCCAGCACCCGGCGCACCGGGGAGCTGTTTTTT.

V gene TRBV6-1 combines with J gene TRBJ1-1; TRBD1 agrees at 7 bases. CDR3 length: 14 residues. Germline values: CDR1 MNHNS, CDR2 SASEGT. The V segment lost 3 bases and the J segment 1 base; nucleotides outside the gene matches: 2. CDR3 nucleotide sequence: TGTGCCAGCAGTGACCGACAGGGGAACACTGAAGCTTTCTTT. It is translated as CASSDRQGNTEAFF.

As DNA, the CDR3 is TGTGCCAGCAGTCGGACAGGGTCGGGGCTGAACTATGGCTACACCTTC. It yields the protein CASSRTGSGLNYGYTF. The genes are TRBV6-6 and TRBJ1-2; 8 bases match TRBD1. The junction had 10 bases not matched to a gene; V was cut back by 5 bases and J by 2 bases. This CDR3 has 16 residues. Germline V gene sequence: CDR1 MNHNY, CDR2 SVGAGI (reference sequence).

CDR3 amino acids: CASTGGVNTEAFF. The CDR3 coding sequence is TGTGCCAGCACGGGGGGCGTCAACACTGAAGCTTTCTTT. V and J are TRBV7-9 and TRBJ1-1; D perhaps matches TRBD1 (6 bases). Per germline, CDR1 SEHNR and CDR2 FQNEAQ (reference sequence). V was clipped by 7 bases and J by 2 bases, with 11 bases between them. This CDR3 is built from 13 residues.

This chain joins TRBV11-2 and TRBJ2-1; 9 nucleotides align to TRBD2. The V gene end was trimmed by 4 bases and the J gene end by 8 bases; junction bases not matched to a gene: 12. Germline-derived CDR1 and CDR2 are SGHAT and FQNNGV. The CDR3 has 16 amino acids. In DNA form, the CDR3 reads TGTGCCAGCAGCTCTTTAGCTGGAGCGGGGGGCCATGAGCAGTTCTTC. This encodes CASSSLAGAGGHEQFF.

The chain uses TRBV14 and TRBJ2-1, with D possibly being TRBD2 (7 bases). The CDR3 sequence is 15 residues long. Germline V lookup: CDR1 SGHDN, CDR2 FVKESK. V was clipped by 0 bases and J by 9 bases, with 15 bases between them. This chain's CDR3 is CASSQDWRGGAEQFF. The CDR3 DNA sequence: TGTGCCAGCAGCCAAGATTGGCGAGGGGGGGCTGAGCAGTTCTTC.

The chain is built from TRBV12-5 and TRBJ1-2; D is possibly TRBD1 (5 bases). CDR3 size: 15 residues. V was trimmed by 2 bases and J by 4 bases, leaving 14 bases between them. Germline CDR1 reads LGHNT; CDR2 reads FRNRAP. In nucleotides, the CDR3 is TGTGCTAGTGGTTTGACAGGCCGGCCCGGCTATGGCTACACCTTC. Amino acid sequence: CASGLTGRPGYGYTF. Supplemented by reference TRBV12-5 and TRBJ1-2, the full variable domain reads DARVTQTPRHKVTEMGQEVTMRCQPILGHNTVFWYRQTMMQGLELLAYFRNRAPLDDSGMPKDRFSAEMPDATLATLKIQPSEPRDSAVYFCASGLTGRPGYGYTFGSGTRLTVV.

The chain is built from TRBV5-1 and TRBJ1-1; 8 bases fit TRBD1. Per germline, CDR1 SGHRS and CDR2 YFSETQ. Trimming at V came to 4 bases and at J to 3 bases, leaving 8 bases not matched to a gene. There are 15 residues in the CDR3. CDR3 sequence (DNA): TGCGCCAGCAGCCGCGAACAGGGGGGGTACACTGAAGCTTTCTTT. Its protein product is CASSREQGGYTEAFF.

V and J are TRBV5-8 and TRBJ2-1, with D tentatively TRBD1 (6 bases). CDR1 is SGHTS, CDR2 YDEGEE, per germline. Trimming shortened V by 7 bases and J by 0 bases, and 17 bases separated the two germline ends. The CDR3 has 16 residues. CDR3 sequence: CASPGTRMISYNEQFF. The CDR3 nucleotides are TGTGCCAGCCCGGGGACAAGGATGATCTCCTACAATGAGCAGTTCTTC.

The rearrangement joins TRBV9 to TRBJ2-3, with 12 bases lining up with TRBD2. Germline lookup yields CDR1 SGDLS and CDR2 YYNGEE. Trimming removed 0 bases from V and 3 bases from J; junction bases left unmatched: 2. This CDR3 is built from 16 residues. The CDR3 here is CASSVETSGRTDTQYF. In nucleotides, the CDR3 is TGTGCCAGCAGCGTAGAGACTAGCGGGAGAACAGATACGCAGTATTTT.

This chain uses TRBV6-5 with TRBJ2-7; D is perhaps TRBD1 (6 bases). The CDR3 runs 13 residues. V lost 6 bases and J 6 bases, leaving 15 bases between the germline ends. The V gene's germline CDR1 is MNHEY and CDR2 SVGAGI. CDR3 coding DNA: TGTGCCAGCAGCGCCGGGACATACGGCGAGCAGTACTTC. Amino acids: CASSAGTYGEQYF.

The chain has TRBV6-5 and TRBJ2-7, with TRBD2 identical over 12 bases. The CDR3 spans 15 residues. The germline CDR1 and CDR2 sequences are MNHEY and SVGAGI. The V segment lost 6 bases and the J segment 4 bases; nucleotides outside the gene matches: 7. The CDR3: CASRPLAGGPYEQYF. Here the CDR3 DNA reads TGTGCCAGCAGGCCCCTAGCGGGGGGGCCATACGAGCAGTACTTC.

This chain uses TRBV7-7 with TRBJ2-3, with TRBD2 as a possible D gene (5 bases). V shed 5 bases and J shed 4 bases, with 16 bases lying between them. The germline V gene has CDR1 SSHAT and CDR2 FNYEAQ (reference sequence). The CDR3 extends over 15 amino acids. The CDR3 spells CASSALDSIADTQYF. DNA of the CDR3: TGTGCCAGCAGCGCCCTGGACTCGATCGCAGATACGCAGTATTTT. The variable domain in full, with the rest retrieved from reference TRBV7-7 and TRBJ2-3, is GAGVSQSPRYKVTKRGQDVTLRCDPISSHATLYWYQQALGQGPEFLTYFNYEAQPDKSGLPSDRFSAERPEGSISTLTIQRTEQRDSAMYRCASSALDSIADTQYFGPGTRLTVL.

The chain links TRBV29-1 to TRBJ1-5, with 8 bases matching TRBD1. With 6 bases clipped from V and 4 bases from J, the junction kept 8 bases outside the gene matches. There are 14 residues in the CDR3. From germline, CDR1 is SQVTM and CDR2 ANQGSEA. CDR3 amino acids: CSVGTGGGNQPQHF. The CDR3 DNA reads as TGCAGCGTGGGAACAGGGGGAGGGAATCAGCCCCAGCATTTT.

The CDR3 DNA follows: TGCGCCAGCAGCTTGGGGGAGCGGGAGCTGTTTTTT. Translating gives CASSLGERELFF. The gene calls are TRBV5-1 and TRBJ2-2; TRBD2 is a possible D gene (5 bases). Germline assignment: CDR1 SGHRS and CDR2 YFSETQ. V shed 0 bases and J shed 9 bases, with 6 bases lying between them. The CDR3 extends over 12 amino acids. The complete variable domain, with remaining parts taken from reference TRBV5-1 and TRBJ2-2, reads KAGVTQTPRYLIKTRGQQVTLSCSPISGHRSVSWYQQTPGQGLQFLFEYFSETQRNKGNFPGRFSGRQFSNSRSEMNVSTLELGDSALYLCASSLGERELFFGEGSRLTVL.

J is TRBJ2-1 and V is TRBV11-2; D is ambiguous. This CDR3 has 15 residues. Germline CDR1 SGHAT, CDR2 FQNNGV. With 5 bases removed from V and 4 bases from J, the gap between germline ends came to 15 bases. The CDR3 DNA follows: TGTGCCAGCAGCCTAAGAGTTAGTATTTACAATGAGCAGTTCTTC. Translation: CASSLRVSIYNEQFF.

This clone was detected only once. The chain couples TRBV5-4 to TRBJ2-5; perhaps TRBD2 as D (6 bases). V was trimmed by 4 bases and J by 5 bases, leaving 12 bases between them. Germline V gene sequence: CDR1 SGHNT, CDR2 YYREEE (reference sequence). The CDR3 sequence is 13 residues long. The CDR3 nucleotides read TGTGCCAGCAGCGGGGGAGGCCAGGAGACCCAGTACTTC. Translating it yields CASSGGGQETQYF.

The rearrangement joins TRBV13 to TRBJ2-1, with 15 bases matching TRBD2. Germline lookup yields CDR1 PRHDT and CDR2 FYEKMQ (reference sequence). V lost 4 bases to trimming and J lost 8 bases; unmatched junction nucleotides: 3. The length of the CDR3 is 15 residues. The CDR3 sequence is CASSSGLAGGYEQFF. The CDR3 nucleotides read TGTGCCAGCAGCTCGGGACTAGCGGGAGGTTATGAGCAGTTCTTC.

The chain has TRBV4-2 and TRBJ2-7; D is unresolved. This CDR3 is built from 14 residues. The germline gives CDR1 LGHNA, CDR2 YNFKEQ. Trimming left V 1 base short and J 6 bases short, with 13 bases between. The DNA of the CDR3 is TGTGCCAGCAGCCAAGGGCTAGAGGCTGCCGAGCAGTACTTC. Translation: CASSQGLEAAEQYF.

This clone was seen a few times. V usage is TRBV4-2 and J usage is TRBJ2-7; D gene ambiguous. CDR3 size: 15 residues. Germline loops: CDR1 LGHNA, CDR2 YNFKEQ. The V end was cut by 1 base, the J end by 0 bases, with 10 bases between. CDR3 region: CASSQVSGSSYEQYF. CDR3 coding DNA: TGTGCCAGCAGCCAAGTATCAGGCAGCTCCTACGAGCAGTACTTC.

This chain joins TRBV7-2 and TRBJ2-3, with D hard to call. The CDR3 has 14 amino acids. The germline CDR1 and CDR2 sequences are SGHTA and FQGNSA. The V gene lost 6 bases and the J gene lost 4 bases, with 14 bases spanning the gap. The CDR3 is CASRWSLLADTQYF. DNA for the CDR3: TGTGCCAGCAGGTGGAGCTTACTGGCAGATACGCAGTATTTT.

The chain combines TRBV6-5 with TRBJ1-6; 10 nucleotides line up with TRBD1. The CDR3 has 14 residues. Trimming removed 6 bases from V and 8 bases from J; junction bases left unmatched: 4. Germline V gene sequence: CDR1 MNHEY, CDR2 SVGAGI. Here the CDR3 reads CASSTGTGDSPLHF. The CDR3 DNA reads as TGTGCCAGCAGCACCGGGACAGGGGATTCACCCCTCCACTTT.

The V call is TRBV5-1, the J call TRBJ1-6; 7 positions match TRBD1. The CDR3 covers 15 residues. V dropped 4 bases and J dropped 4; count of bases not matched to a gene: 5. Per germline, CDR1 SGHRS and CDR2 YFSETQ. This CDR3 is CASSQDRIYNSPLHF. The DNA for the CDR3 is TGCGCCAGCAGCCAGGACAGGATTTATAATTCACCCCTCCACTTT.

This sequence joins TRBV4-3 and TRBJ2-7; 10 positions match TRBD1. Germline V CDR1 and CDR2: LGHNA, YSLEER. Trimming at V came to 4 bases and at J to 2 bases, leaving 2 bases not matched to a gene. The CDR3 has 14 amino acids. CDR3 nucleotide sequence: TGCGCCAGCAGCCTCGGGACAGGGGCCTACGAGCAGTACTTC. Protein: CASSLGTGAYEQYF.

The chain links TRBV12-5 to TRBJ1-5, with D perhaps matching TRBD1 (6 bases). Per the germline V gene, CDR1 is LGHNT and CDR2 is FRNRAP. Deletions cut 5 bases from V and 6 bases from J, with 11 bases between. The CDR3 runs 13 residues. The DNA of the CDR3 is TGTGCTAGTGGTACGACAGGCGGTCAGCCCCAGCATTTT. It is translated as CASGTTGGQPQHF.

Here the CDR3 reads CASSPGQGAGTGELFF. Here the CDR3 DNA reads TGTGCCAGCAGCCCGGGACAGGGGGCGGGCACCGGGGAGCTGTTTTTT. The J gene is TRBJ2-2, the V gene TRBV5-4; TRBD1 matches 12 bases. Germline trimming cut 4 bases from V and 4 bases from J; bases unmatched to any gene: 5. Looked up from germline, CDR1 is SGHNT and CDR2 is YYREEE (reference sequence). The CDR3 spans 16 residues. Together with reference TRBV5-4 and TRBJ2-2, the CDR3 gives the full variable domain: ETGVTQSPTHLIKTRGQQVTLRCSSQSGHNTVSWYQQALGQGPQFIFQYYREEENGRGNFPPRFSGLQFPNYSSELNVNALELDDSALYLCASSPGQGAGTGELFFGEGSRLTVL.

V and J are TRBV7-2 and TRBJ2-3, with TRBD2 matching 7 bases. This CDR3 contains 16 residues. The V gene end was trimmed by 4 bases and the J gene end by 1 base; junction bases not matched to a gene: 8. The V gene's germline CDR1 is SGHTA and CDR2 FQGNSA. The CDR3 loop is CASSSVGGARTDTQYF. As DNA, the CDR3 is TGTGCCAGCAGCTCCGTGGGAGGGGCCCGCACAGATACGCAGTATTTT.

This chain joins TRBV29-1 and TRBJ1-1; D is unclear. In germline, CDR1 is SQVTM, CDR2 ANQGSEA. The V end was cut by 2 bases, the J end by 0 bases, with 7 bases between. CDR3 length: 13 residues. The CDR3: CSVEKRMNTEAFF. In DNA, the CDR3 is TGCAGCGTTGAAAAGAGAATGAACACTGAAGCTTTCTTT. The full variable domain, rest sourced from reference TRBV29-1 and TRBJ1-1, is SAVISQKPSRDICQRGTSLTIQCQVDSQVTMMFWYRQQPGQSLTLIATANQGSEATYESGFVIDKFPISRPNLTFSTLTVSNMSPEDSSIYLCSVEKRMNTEAFFGQGTRLTVV.